The TCR beta chain under discussion was sequenced for a study of blood T cell repertoires in COVID-19. Study details: COVID-19 samples collected from the United States, Italy and Spain covered acute and convalescent phases.

TCRdb's table, derived via immunoSEQ multiplex PCR, lists solely in-frame clones and lacks some. The repertoire consists of about 270,000 clones, with more than 70% occurring once and the leading ten covering under 3.5%. The V and J ends lost 3 bases and 6 bases, in that order; junction bases with no gene match: 2. Germline CDR1 reads KGHSH; CDR2 reads LQKENI. The CDR3 runs to 12 residues. The specimen sequenced was peripheral blood. This chain connects TRBV18 to TRBJ2-7, with 7 positions matching TRBD2. This clonotype was obtained from a woman between 18 and 29 years old with acute or convalescent COVID-19. The CDR3 region has the DNA TGTGCCAGCTCACCCTCTAGCGGCGAGCAGTACTTC. This translates into CASSPSSGEQYF.